Listed below are T cell receptor beta chains from one sample, sequenced in a study of T cell repertoires and HLA-DP antigens. These receptors have no identified antigens. TCRdb's table, derived via immunoSEQ multiplex PCR, lists solely in-frame clones and lacks some. Here the sample spans about 89,000 clones, around nine tenths being singletons. Sequenced sample: CD4+ T cells from PBMCs. The receptors shown here come from a man aged 45 to 65 in good health and CMV-seronegative. Both conserved end residues are part of each CDR3. Each record gives: V gene, CDR3 protein.

V: TRBV5-6; CDR3: CASSLVPGQASGNTIYF
V: TRBV28; CDR3: CASQIRGETQYF
V: TRBV5-1; CDR3: CASSYGQPTGELFF
V: TRBV7-2; CDR3: CASSLNAAETQYF
V: TRBV6-5; CDR3: CASSTGNYGYTF
V: TRBV28; CDR3: CASSISSSGKLFF
V: TRBV18; CDR3: CASSLRDSYEQYF
V: TRBV7-2; CDR3: CASSRGQGPREQYF
V: TRBV30; CDR3: CAWSPGPAGEKLFF
V: TRBV7-2; CDR3: CASSSIQGYEQYF
V: TRBV27; CDR3: CASSPTPGYEQYF
V: TRBV5-1; CDR3: CASSGDGTANYGYTF
V: TRBV7-2; CDR3: CASSLAPGGISTKAFF
V: TRBV7-9; CDR3: CASSSGTGELFF
V: TRBV28; CDR3: CASSRTGTGVNNEQFF
V: TRBV5-4; CDR3: CASSIDTGDRDTQYF
V: TRBV20-1; CDR3: CSAGDGYTF
V: TRBV7-2; CDR3: CASSSGLAGAGEQFF
V: TRBV6-1; CDR3: CASSEASYTF
V: TRBV28; CDR3: CASSLKTSGNNEQFF
V: TRBV7-3; CDR3: CASSLGSYSGANVLTF
V: TRBV30; CDR3: CAWSVSYGDSPLHF
V: TRBV5-1; CDR3: CASSLADLAGGPTGELFF
V: TRBV11-2; CDR3: CASSDRARNEKLFF
V: TRBV5-6; CDR3: CASSLRQGIYEQYF
V: TRBV5-3; CDR3: CARSSIVPSGRFGELFF
V: TRBV29-1; CDR3: CSVARRGGSSYEQYF
V: TRBV9; CDR3: CASSVGSSVIGKNIQYF
V: TRBV18; CDR3: CASSPDRGEQYF
V: TRBV11-1; CDR3: CASSENQPQETQYF
V: TRBV9; CDR3: CASSVGPGANVLTF
V: TRBV28; CDR3: CASDRGRPQPQHF
V: TRBV19; CDR3: CASSIRTGNNEQFF
V: TRBV5-1; CDR3: CASSLESTGKGDTQYF
V: TRBV6-1; CDR3: CASSETLQGRAFF
V: TRBV7-9; CDR3: CASSPSSRGGQPQHF
V: TRBV30; CDR3: CAWNRAGSTDTQYF
V: TRBV18; CDR3: CASSPGTSGIDEQYF
V: TRBV6-4; CDR3: CASSTSTGFGYTF
V: TRBV25-1; CDR3: CASSNNERGRYEQYF
V: TRBV28; CDR3: CASSSGDRGPEKLFF
V: TRBV19; CDR3: CASSVSRRARNYGYTF
V: TRBV27; CDR3: CASSRDGTGSYEQYF